These T cell receptor beta chains were read from a single sample in a study of blood T cell repertoires in COVID-19. The protocol was immunoSEQ multiplex PCR, while the TCRdb copy is restricted to in-frame clones and leaves out a portion. The sample yields under 200,000 clones, about 86% seen once. Sequencing was done on a sample of peripheral blood. Receptor source: a man younger than 35 with acute or convalescent COVID-19. Each CDR3 is given with its conserved first and last residue.

CDR3aa: CASSLGQGNSPLHF
v_gene: TRBV5-4
j_gene: TRBJ1-6

CDR3aa: CASSLDSYGYTF
v_gene: TRBV5-5
j_gene: TRBJ1-2

CDR3aa: CASSLRGTSGDRRTDTQYF
v_gene: TRBV7-9
j_gene: TRBJ2-3

CDR3aa: CASSRDRSYEQYF
v_gene: TRBV7-2
j_gene: TRBJ2-7

CDR3aa: CASSYMGLASPNEQFF
v_gene: TRBV6-6
j_gene: TRBJ2-1

CDR3aa: CASSLTGLNEQFF
v_gene: TRBV5-1
j_gene: TRBJ2-1

CDR3aa: CASSLAGQGFNSPLHF
v_gene: TRBV5-1
j_gene: TRBJ1-6

CDR3aa: CASSRNPLTGTQYF
v_gene: TRBV28
j_gene: TRBJ2-3

CDR3aa: CASRHLEKTGELFF
v_gene: TRBV3-1/TRBV3-2
j_gene: TRBJ2-2

CDR3aa: CASSRQGPNEKLFF
v_gene: TRBV2
j_gene: TRBJ1-4

CDR3aa: CASSHLPATGYNQPQHF
v_gene: TRBV18
j_gene: TRBJ1-5

CDR3aa: CASSENLALDTGELFF
v_gene: TRBV6-4
j_gene: TRBJ2-2

CDR3aa: CASSPRGYEQFF
v_gene: TRBV9
j_gene: TRBJ2-1

CDR3aa: CASSVGSLKNIQYF
v_gene: TRBV9
j_gene: TRBJ2-4

CDR3aa: CAISETDSLNTNTGELFF
v_gene: TRBV10-3
j_gene: TRBJ2-2

CDR3aa: CASSPAQAYNEQFF
v_gene: TRBV18
j_gene: TRBJ2-1

CDR3aa: CASSVGQGYNSPLHF
v_gene: TRBV7-3
j_gene: TRBJ1-6

CDR3aa: CASSDLIRGNSPLHF
v_gene: TRBV4-2
j_gene: TRBJ1-6

CDR3aa: CASSEGFIGETGTGNTEAFF
v_gene: TRBV4-1
j_gene: TRBJ1-1

CDR3aa: CASSKGGEGNQPQHF
v_gene: TRBV25-1
j_gene: TRBJ1-5

CDR3aa: CSAEGRGPDTQYF
v_gene: TRBV29-1
j_gene: TRBJ2-3

CDR3aa: CASSPRFKAEAFF
v_gene: TRBV3-1/TRBV3-2
j_gene: TRBJ1-1

CDR3aa: CASSVAGSAYGYTF
v_gene: TRBV9
j_gene: TRBJ1-2